This T cell receptor (beta chain) was documented in a study of CD8 T cells in Susac syndrome (dated by TCRdb to about 2019). Study-level background: Among the Susac syndrome patients who were sequenced, clinically active disease was present in six and clinical remission was observed in fewer than ten. Susac syndrome patients were therapy-naive, on corticosteroids (some also receiving IVIg), or on IVIg alone at blood withdrawal. Repertoire sequencing was used to test whether CD8+ T cell activation and differentiation in Susac syndrome was antigen driven.

What the research found in general, with its limitations: The number of individuals in the TCR sequencing and HLA analysis was recognized as being relatively small. In the CD4+ T cell repertoire of Susac syndrome patients, clonal expansion was not detected.

Peripheral blood CD8+ and CD4+ T cells from healthy donors, Susac syndrome patients and multiple sclerosis patients were profiled using high-throughput TCR beta sequencing. The Susac syndrome patients fulfilled recently defined diagnostic criteria for either definite or probable disease. Bulk CD8+ and CD4+ T cells were purified magnetically by negative isolation, whereas CD8+ TEMRA cells were enriched by FACS. Blood was drawn into EDTA tubes, processed within 24 hours, and PBMCs were isolated by density gradient centrifugation. PBMCs intended for TCR sequencing were cryopreserved in liquid nitrogen and were subsequently thawed in a 37 degrees C water bath. Purity of sorted or isolated CD4+, CD8+ and CD8+ TEMRA cells was at least 90%. A word on this clonotype: It has no known antigen specificity. No base quality values were provided; no much bigger clone lies one nucleotide off.

CDR3 length: 16 amino acids, cysteine to phenylalanine. Only CDR3 DNA remains: 48 bases, in frame from the first base. CDR1 and CDR2 are drawn from the germline V gene: SGHRS, YFSETQ. V was cut back by 2 bases and J by 5 bases, leaving a gap of 19 bases between them. RNA was extracted with the RNeasy kit and roughly 0.45 to 1 ug was reverse transcribed using random hexamers. The immunoSEQ multiplex PCR assay, covering 54 Vbeta and 13 Jbeta segments, was used to amplify TCR beta CDR3 regions. Bias from PCR amplification was corrected by using a synthetic template baseline for primer optimization and for computational correction. As for the authors' bioinformatics: Only productive sequences were kept, with reads annotated to V, D and J genes according to IMGT and analyzed in immunoSEQ Analyzer. Clonality was computed as one minus Shannon entropy normalized by log2 of the number of productive unique sequences. For each patient and control, public and private clones were evaluated within the 100 most prevalent clones. Susac-specific clones were defined as absent from healthy and MS cohorts, about 1,000 published viral clones and other ImmuneACCESS disease sequences. TCRdb cleaned the public reads at Q25 with fastp, built clones with MiXCR and kept in-frame beta chains. Rows are combined by CDR3 protein, so each entry shows the most common genes and DNA. The V and J calls reflect TCRdb's pipeline rather than the authors' work. This sample holds 110,000 to 150,000 distinct CDR3 sequences; roughly 95% were observed only once. The ten largest account for 0.065% to 0.095% of the sample.

The V and J segments used are TRBV5-1 and TRBJ1-1, with TRBD1 perhaps the D gene, on 5 matching bases. The receptor comes from a human donor with Susac syndrome. The sequencing sample was made of CD4+ T cells from PBMCs. Here is the DNA: TGCGCCAGCAGCTTAGTTGGCAGGGATTTGGGTACTGAAGCTTTCTTT. It translates to CASSLVGRDLGTEAFF.